What follows are 27 T cell receptor beta chains derived from one specimen sequenced in a study of T cell responses to AZD1222 COVID-19 vaccine. Here immunoSEQ multiplex PCR was the method, and the copy in TCRdb shows in-frame clones only, minus some. The sample has 86,000 or so clones; around 90% are singletons. The source material was peripheral blood, sampled on day 0 of AZD1222 vaccination. Receptors were obtained from an adult in good health.

This rearrangement joins TRBV5-8 to TRBJ1-2; the D is unclear. The V and J ends lost 2 bases and 4 bases respectively, with 0 bases between them. The CDR3 totals 10 residues. Germline CDR1 reads SGHTS; CDR2 reads YDEGEE. For the CDR3, the DNA is TGTGCCAGCAGCTTCTATGGCTACACCTTC. Protein: CASSFYGYTF.

The chain joins TRBV9 to TRBJ1-3, with D possibly matching TRBD1 (6 bases). V was clipped by 3 bases and J by 2 bases, with 12 bases between them. Per the germline V gene, CDR1 is SGDLS and CDR2 is YYNGEE. The CDR3 covers 15 residues. Here the CDR3 reads CASSEQGLAGNTIYF. The CDR3 DNA reads as TGTGCCAGCAGCGAACAGGGTTTGGCTGGAAACACCATATATTTT. Looking up the rest from reference TRBV9 and TRBJ1-3 gives the full variable domain: DSGVTQTPKHLITATGQRVTLRCSPRSGDLSVYWYQQSLDQGLQFLIQYYNGEERAKGNILERFSAQQFPDLHSELNLSSLELGDSALYFCASSEQGLAGNTIYFGEGSWLTVV.

This clone came up once. The gene calls are TRBV6-1 and TRBJ2-7; D unclear. Germline CDR1 MNHNS, CDR2 SASEGT. The CDR3 contains 12 residues. Deletions cut 1 base from V and 3 bases from J, with 4 bases between. As DNA, the CDR3 is TGTGCCAGCAGTGAAGAAGTCTACGAGCAGTACTTC. Translated: CASSEEVYEQYF.

The chain joins TRBV6-5 to TRBJ1-6; TRBD1 might be the D (5 bases). With 2 bases removed from V and 9 bases from J, the gap between germline ends came to 17 bases. Looked up from germline, CDR1 is MNHEY and CDR2 is SVGAGI. The CDR3 length is 16 residues. The CDR3 DNA reads as TGTGCCAGCAGTTACAGTATTAGGGCGGGGGGTTCACCCCTCCACTTT. Translated, it gives CASSYSIRAGGSPLHF.

This clone was found a few times. The CDR3 DNA reads as TGTGCCAGCGGGGGTACGACTAGGCCCTACGAGCAGTACTTC. Translating gives CASGGTTRPYEQYF. This chain joins TRBV28 and TRBJ2-7; TRBD2 is a possible D gene (6 bases). Trimming cost V 8 bases and J 2 bases, with 16 bases left between them. The length of the CDR3 is 14 residues. Germline assignment: CDR1 MDHEN and CDR2 SYDVKM.

V usage is TRBV7-2 and J usage is TRBJ2-1; 11 bases are a match to TRBD1. Germline CDR1 is SGHTA and CDR2 is FQGNSA. CDR3 length: 16 amino acids. J gave up 7 bases and V 5 bases, and 10 bases lay outside the gene matches. CDR3 protein: CASSQDRTGGSNEQFF. The CDR3 DNA reads TGTGCCAGCAGCCAGGACCGGACAGGGGGCTCAAATGAGCAGTTCTTC.

This chain links TRBV19 with TRBJ1-2, with 10 positions matching TRBD1. Trimming took 0 bases from V and 5 from J; bases not matched to a gene: 3. This CDR3 comprises 15 residues. Germline CDR1 and CDR2: LNHDA and SQIVND (reference sequence). CDR3 nucleotide sequence: TGTGCCAGTAGTATAGATCGGGACAGGGGATATGGCTACACCTTC. Protein product: CASSIDRDRGYGYTF.

The rearrangement links TRBV2 to TRBJ1-2, with a possible D match to TRBD1 (5 bases). The CDR3 is 13 residues long. Germline V gene lookup returns CDR1 SNHLY and CDR2 FYNNEI. V was shortened by 3 bases and J by 4 bases, with 9 bases between the two germline ends. Here the CDR3 DNA reads TGTGCCAGCAGTGATGGGACGTCCTATGGCTACACCTTC. Its translation is CASSDGTSYGYTF. The full variable domain, completed using reference TRBV2 and TRBJ1-2, is EPEVTQTPSHQVTQMGQEVILRCVPISNHLYFYWYRQILGQKVEFLVSFYNNEISEKSEIFDDQFSVERPDGSNFTLKIRSTKLEDSAMYFCASSDGTSYGYTFGSGTRLTVV.

The chain is built from TRBV7-2 and TRBJ2-1; D might be TRBD1 (6 bases). CDR1 and CDR2 (germline): SGHTA, FQGNSA. V was pared by 1 base and J by 5 bases, with 12 bases between. The CDR3 has 15 residues. As DNA, the CDR3 is TGTGCCAGCAGCTTAGACGGGACATCGAACAATGAGCAGTTCTTC. The encoded protein is CASSLDGTSNNEQFF.

The chain has TRBV6-4 and TRBJ1-1; no definite D call. The V end lost 5 bases, the J end lost 2 bases, and 12 bases lay between the germline ends. The CDR3 spans 14 residues. Germline values: CDR1 MRHNA, CDR2 SNTAGT. In DNA form, the CDR3 reads TGTGCCAGCAGTCAGGATCACGGCAACACTGAAGCTTTCTTT. This sequence encodes CASSQDHGNTEAFF.

V and J are TRBV7-2 and TRBJ1-4, with a possible D match to TRBD1 (5 bases). The CDR3 consists of 14 residues. Germline assignment: CDR1 SGHTA and CDR2 FQGNSA. Trimming stripped 2 bases from V and 6 bases from J, with 10 bases between. In DNA, the CDR3 is TGTGCCAGCAGCTTAAGTAGCAGGGATGAAAAACTGTTTTTT. It codes for CASSLSSRDEKLFF.

The chain recombines TRBV4-2 with TRBJ2-3; D remains ambiguous. Germline V gene data show CDR1 as LGHNA and CDR2 as YNFKEQ. The ends were cut back, 4 bases at V and 2 bases at J, with 10 bases in the middle. This CDR3 is 14 amino acids long. The CDR3 loop reads CASSPGAHTDTQYF. CDR3 coding DNA: TGTGCCAGCAGCCCCGGTGCCCACACAGATACGCAGTATTTT.

The chain joins TRBV15 to TRBJ2-3, with D possibly matching TRBD2 (5 bases). The V and J ends lost 5 bases and 4 bases respectively, with 16 bases between them. This CDR3 has 15 amino acids. Germline CDR1 reads LNHNV; CDR2 reads YYDKDF (reference sequence). The CDR3 coding sequence is TGTGCCACCAGCTCCAGAATCGGGGTCGCAGATACGCAGTATTTT. This encodes CATSSRIGVADTQYF.

This clone was counted a single time. The gene calls are TRBV9 and TRBJ1-6; 7 bases agree with TRBD1. Germline lookup yields CDR1 SGDLS and CDR2 YYNGEE. Trimming removed 4 bases from V and 7 bases from J; junction bases left unmatched: 8. The CDR3 is made up of 15 amino acids. CDR3 sequence reads: CASSITGTANSPLHF. As DNA, the CDR3 is TGTGCCAGCAGCATAACCGGGACAGCAAATTCACCCCTCCACTTT.

The rearrangement links TRBV12-3 or TRBV12-4 to TRBJ2-1; the D is unclear. Trimming took 2 bases from V and 14 from J, leaving 16 bases between them. This CDR3 has 13 amino acids. CDR3: CASSLSPTVEEFF. The CDR3 coding sequence is TGTGCCAGCAGTTTAAGCCCTACCGTGGAAGAGTTCTTC.

V is TRBV30 and J is TRBJ1-1, with no clear D. Trimming left V 2 bases short and J 4 bases short, with 8 bases between. The germline V gene encodes CDR1 GTSNPN and CDR2 SVGIG (reference sequence). This CDR3 region has 12 residues. The DNA of the CDR3 is TGTGCCTGGAGTTCAACCAGCACTGAAGCTTTCTTT. Translating gives CAWSSTSTEAFF.

This clone came up a few times. The chain joins TRBV7-8 to TRBJ2-3; 8 nucleotides match TRBD2. Germline assignment: CDR1 SGHVS and CDR2 FQNEAQ. The CDR3 has 16 amino acids. The V and J ends lost 5 bases and 1 base, in that order; junction bases with no gene match: 8. Written as DNA, the CDR3 is TGTGCCAGCAGCCCCGGGGGGGGACTTCGCACAGATACGCAGTATTTT. It yields the protein CASSPGGGLRTDTQYF.

The chain joins TRBV5-8 to TRBJ2-1, with TRBD2 matching 8 bases. The CDR3 runs to 16 residues. Germline V lookup: CDR1 SGHTS, CDR2 YDEGEE. V shed 3 bases and J 8 bases; nucleotides not matched to a gene: 13. This CDR3 is CASSSGTSSDADEQFF. As DNA, the CDR3 is TGTGCCAGCAGCTCCGGGACTAGTAGTGATGCGGATGAGCAGTTCTTC.

This chain links TRBV7-2 with TRBJ2-3; 8 bases fit TRBD1. After removal of 4 bases from V and 3 bases from J, the junction contained 6 bases not matched to a gene. The CDR3 totals 15 residues. Germline V gives CDR1 SGHTA, CDR2 FQGNSA. The CDR3 DNA reads as TGTGCCAGCAGCTCCAGACAGGGGTGGACAGATACGCAGTATTTT. Its translation: CASSSRQGWTDTQYF.

The chain has TRBV5-1 and TRBJ1-6; no clear D. The CDR3 has 19 residues. Germline V gene data show CDR1 as SGHRS and CDR2 as YFSETQ. Trimming removed 0 bases from V and 0 bases from J, with 16 bases in between. The CDR3 protein is CASSLDSRTGSSYNSPLHF. In nucleotides, the CDR3 is TGCGCCAGCAGCTTGGATAGCAGGACGGGGAGCTCCTATAATTCACCCCTCCACTTT.

The chain couples TRBV19 to TRBJ2-3, with 12 bases matching TRBD2. Trimming removed 1 base from V and 4 bases from J; junction bases left unmatched: 0. From germline, CDR1 is LNHDA and CDR2 SQIVND (reference sequence). The CDR3 runs to 15 residues. The CDR3 spells CASSIGTSGADTQYF. CDR3 nucleotides: TGTGCCAGTAGTATAGGGACTAGCGGGGCAGATACGCAGTATTTT.

This rearrangement joins TRBV19 to TRBJ2-1; TRBD2 might be the D (6 bases). V gave up 5 bases and J gave up 7 bases, with 21 bases separating them. The CDR3 has 16 amino acids. The V gene's germline CDR1 is LNHDA and CDR2 SQIVND (reference sequence). The CDR3 loop is CASSGSRDLLQNEQFF. CDR3 nucleotides: TGTGCCAGTAGTGGCAGCCGGGACTTACTTCAGAATGAGCAGTTCTTC. Based on the CDR3 plus reference TRBV19 and TRBJ2-1, the full variable domain is DGGITQSPKYLFRKEGQNVTLSCEQNLNHDAMYWYRQDPGQGLRLIYYSQIVNDFQKGDIAEGYSVSREKKESFPLTVTSAQKNPTAFYLCASSGSRDLLQNEQFFGPGTRLTVL.

V gene TRBV10-2 combines with J gene TRBJ2-1; D is ambiguous. Looked up from germline, CDR1 is WSHSY and CDR2 is SAAADI. CDR3 length: 17 amino acids. Trimming shortened V by 0 bases and J by 3 bases, and 15 bases separated the two germline ends. In DNA, the CDR3 is TGCGCCAGCAGTGAGTCTGTCCAGGCAACTAACTACAATGAGCAGTTCTTC. Translation gives CASSESVQATNYNEQFF.

J is TRBJ2-1 and V is TRBV5-1, with a possible D match to TRBD2 (5 bases). CDR1 is SGHRS, CDR2 YFSETQ, per germline. Trimming took 5 bases from V and 7 from J, leaving 10 bases between them. The CDR3 loop spans 12 amino acids. CDR3 DNA: TGCGCCAGCAGTGATTCGGGGAATGAGCAGTTCTTC. Translating it yields CASSDSGNEQFF.

V gene TRBV6-4 combines with J gene TRBJ1-5; D is possibly TRBD1 (5 bases). V dropped 8 bases and J dropped 0 bases, with 17 bases sitting between them. This CDR3 region has 16 residues. The germline V gene has CDR1 MRHNA and CDR2 SNTAGT. This CDR3 reads CASAKGIVDSNQPQHF. The CDR3 DNA sequence: TGTGCCAGCGCGAAGGGGATTGTGGATAGCAATCAGCCCCAGCATTTT.

The chain uses TRBV29-1 and TRBJ1-3; tentatively, D is TRBD1 (6 bases). V gave up 7 bases and J gave up 4 bases, with 8 bases separating them. In germline, CDR1 is SQVTM, CDR2 ANQGSEA. CDR3 length: 11 amino acids. The CDR3 protein is CSGGQGNTIYF. As DNA, the CDR3 is TGCAGCGGGGGGCAAGGAAACACCATATATTTT.

CDR3 sequence reads: CASRKQGALSYGYTF. The CDR3 region has the DNA TGTGCCAGCAGAAAGCAGGGGGCGCTTAGCTATGGCTACACCTTC. The chain uses TRBV28 and TRBJ1-2, with TRBD1 matching over 8 bases. V lost 6 bases to trimming and J lost 4 bases; unmatched junction nucleotides: 10. In germline, CDR1 is MDHEN, CDR2 SYDVKM. This CDR3 is built from 15 residues.